This entry describes one T cell receptor (beta chain). Its antigen is unknown. The data are from a study of T cells in tuberculosis. Stated time point: new active TB diagnosis, blood taken before or within 7 days of starting treatment. V gave up 1 base and J gave up 6 bases, with 11 bases separating them. CDR1 is SGHDT, CDR2 YYEEEE, per germline. This CDR3 contains 13 residues. General study results and limits: Selection depended on which cryopreserved specimens were available.

Clones were read by immunoSEQ multiplex PCR, and TCRdb kept only the in-frame ones, dropping some. Among tens of thousands of clones listed, around 85% were seen once. The clonotype was recovered from an adult with tuberculosis. The sequencing used PBMCs, collected at tuberculosis diagnosis. The chain carries TRBV5-6 and TRBJ2-7; tentatively, D is TRBD2 (6 bases). CDR3: CASSLTTSPEQYF. Here the CDR3 DNA reads TGTGCCAGCAGCTTGACGACTAGTCCCGAGCAGTACTTC.